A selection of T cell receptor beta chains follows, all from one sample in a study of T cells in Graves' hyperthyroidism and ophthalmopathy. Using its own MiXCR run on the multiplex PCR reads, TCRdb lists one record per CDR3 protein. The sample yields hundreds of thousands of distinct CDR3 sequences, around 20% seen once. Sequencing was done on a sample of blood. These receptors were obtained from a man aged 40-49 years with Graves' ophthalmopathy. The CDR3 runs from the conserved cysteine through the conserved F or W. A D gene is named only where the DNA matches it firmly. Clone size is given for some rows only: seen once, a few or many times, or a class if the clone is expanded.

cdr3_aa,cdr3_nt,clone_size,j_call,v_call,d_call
CASSGRLANEQFF,TGTGCCAGCAGCGGTAGATTAGCAAATGAGCAGTTCTTC,NA,TRBJ2-1,TRBV11-3,NA
CSVPSGSSYEQYF,TGCAGTGTCCCGAGCGGGAGCTCCTACGAGCAGTACTTC,many,TRBJ2-7,TRBV20-1,TRBD2
CAISESLGGEQFF,TGTGCCATCAGTGAGTCGTTAGGGGGTGAGCAGTTCTTC,NA,TRBJ2-1,TRBV10-3,NA
CASTSPGGPNYEQYF,TGTGCCAGCACCTCCCCGGGAGGGCCCAACTACGAGCAGTACTTC,many,TRBJ2-7,TRBV6-2/TRBV6-3,TRBD2
CAIRLAENSYNEQFF,TGTGCCATCAGGTTAGCGGAGAACTCCTACAATGAGCAGTTCTTC,few,TRBJ2-1,TRBV10-3,NA
CASSLGRTNNGQFF,TGTGCCAGCAGCTTAGGCAGGACAAACAATGGGCAGTTCTTC,once,TRBJ2-1,TRBV7-3,NA
CSPGCSGELFF,TGCAGCCCGGGGTGTTCCGGGGAGCTGTTTTTT,NA,TRBJ2-2,TRBV29-1,NA
CASSFLASSYNSPLHF,TGTGCCAGCAGTTTTCTAGCGAGCTCCTATAATTCACCCCTCCACTTT,NA,TRBJ1-6,TRBV12-3/TRBV12-4,NA
CSARPSTSGLSYEQYF,TGCAGTGCTAGACCCTCGACTAGCGGCCTCTCCTACGAGCAGTACTTC,many,TRBJ2-7,TRBV20-1,TRBD2
CASSVDGQARYYGYTF,TGTGCCAGCAGCGTAGATGGGCAGGCCCGATACTATGGCTACACCTTC,NA,TRBJ1-2,TRBV9,NA
CASSWFGGGPGETQYF,TGTGCCAGCAGCTGGTTCGGCGGGGGGCCGGGAGAGACCCAGTACTTC,many,TRBJ2-5,TRBV7-8,TRBD2
CASSYSGGLSTDTQYF,TGTGCCAGCAGTTACTCGGGGGGATTGAGCACAGATACGCAGTATTTT,few,TRBJ2-3,TRBV6-2/TRBV6-3,NA
CASSLPGQRSSYNEQFF,TGTGCCAGCAGCTTACCCGGACAGAGGAGCTCCTACAATGAGCAGTTCTTC,many,TRBJ2-1,TRBV7-8,NA
CATSRDSYTEAFF,TGTGCCACCAGCAGAGATTCATACACTGAAGCTTTCTTT,many,TRBJ1-1,TRBV15,NA
CASSQFIRDEKLFF,TGCGCCAGCAGCCAATTCATCAGGGATGAAAAACTGTTTTTT,many,TRBJ1-4,TRBV4-1,NA
CASSPSPGLAYEQFF,TGTGCCAGCAGCCCAAGTCCGGGACTAGCCTATGAGCAGTTCTTC,NA,TRBJ2-1,TRBV7-3,TRBD2
CASSPRGAERGGNEQFF,TGTGCCAGCAGCCCCCGCGGAGCCGAGCGGGGGGGCAATGAGCAGTTCTTC,once,TRBJ2-1,TRBV4-2,TRBD2
CSARDTGGQGYGYTF,TGCAGTGCTAGAGACACAGGGGGCCAGGGCTATGGCTACACCTTC,many,TRBJ1-2,TRBV20-1,TRBD1
CASSPLRGVNQPQHF,TGTGCCAGCAGTCCGCTCAGAGGGGTCAATCAGCCCCAGCATTTT,NA,TRBJ1-5,TRBV6-1,NA
CASSQPSGLAGIQETQYF,TGTGCCAGCAGCCAACCCAGCGGACTAGCGGGGATCCAAGAGACCCAGTACTTC,NA,TRBJ2-5,TRBV3-1,TRBD2
CASSQDDRGTYEQYF,TGTGCCAGCAGCCAAGATGACAGGGGGACCTACGAGCAGTACTTC,once,TRBJ2-7,TRBV4-2,TRBD1
CASSFNGGQPQHF,TGCGCCAGCAGCTTCAACGGAGGGCAGCCCCAGCATTTT,few,TRBJ1-5,TRBV5-1,NA
CSVPGQVDPDTRYF,TGCAGCGTTCCGGGACAGGTTGACCCAGATACGCGGTATTTT,NA,TRBJ2-3,TRBV29-1,TRBD1
CSGGHHTEAFF,TGCAGCGGGGGACACCACACTGAAGCTTTCTTT,NA,TRBJ1-1,TRBV29-1,NA
CASSFVAGDEQFF,TGTGCCAGCAGTTTCGTAGCGGGAGATGAGCAGTTCTTC,NA,TRBJ2-1,TRBV27,TRBD2
CASSWGQGAGSYEQYF,TGTGCCAGCAGCTGGGGACAGGGGGCAGGTTCCTACGAGCAGTACTTC,few,TRBJ2-7,TRBV11-2,TRBD1
CASSPIPWTGGSYRGYTF,TGTGCCAGCAGCCCTATTCCGTGGACAGGGGGATCGTACAGGGGCTACACCTTC,NA,TRBJ1-2,TRBV7-3,TRBD1
CASSSGELFF,TGTGCCAGCAGCAGCGGGGAGCTGTTTTTT,many,TRBJ2-2,TRBV12-3/TRBV12-4,NA
CSATSLGGGYNEQFF,TGCAGTGCAACCTCACTAGGGGGCGGGTACAATGAGCAGTTCTTC,NA,TRBJ2-1,TRBV20-1,TRBD1
CSASVWTDTQYF,TGCAGTGCTAGTGTCTGGACAGATACGCAGTATTTT,few,TRBJ2-3,TRBV20-1,NA
CASSISGNEKLFF,TGTGCCAGTAGTATATCAGGGAATGAAAAACTGTTTTTT,NA,TRBJ1-4,TRBV19,NA
CASSGQPGAGANVLTF,TGTGCCAGCAGCGGACAGCCAGGGGCGGGGGCCAACGTCCTAACTTTC,NA,TRBJ2-6,TRBV9,NA
CAGRQGGNSNQPQHF,TGTGCCGGCAGACAGGGAGGTAATAGCAATCAGCCCCAGCATTTT,NA,TRBJ1-5,TRBV2,TRBD1
CAPYPWGVPSLDGAFF,TGTGCCCCCTACCCATGGGGGGTACCCTCCCTTGATGGAGCTTTCTTT,NA,TRBJ1-1,TRBV5-4,NA
CSVEKSSGNTIYF,TGCAGCGTTGAAAAGAGCTCTGGAAACACCATATATTTT,NA,TRBJ1-3,TRBV29-1,NA
CASSLGGQGAGYEQYF,TGCGCCAGCAGCTTGGGGGGACAGGGGGCCGGTTACGAGCAGTACTTC,many,TRBJ2-7,TRBV5-1,TRBD1
CASSQRQSVNYGYTF,TGCGCCAGCAGCCAAAGACAGTCTGTTAACTATGGCTACACCTTC,few,TRBJ1-2,TRBV4-1,NA
CSAEGAGGNADTQYF,TGCAGTGCTGAGGGGGCGGGAGGGAACGCAGATACGCAGTATTTT,NA,TRBJ2-3,TRBV20-1,TRBD2
CASTWTGMDYEQYF,TGTGCCAGCACTTGGACAGGGATGGACTACGAGCAGTACTTC,few,TRBJ2-7,TRBV6-9,TRBD1